What follows is one TCR beta chain and its context. Its antigen is not known. The data belong to a study of T cell responses to AZD1222 COVID-19 vaccine. Between the trimmed V and J ends, which lost 1 base and 4 bases, there was a span of 13 bases. Looked up from germline, CDR1 is SGHAT and CDR2 is FQNNGV. This CDR3 is 15 amino acids long. Profiling relied on immunoSEQ multiplex PCR, and the TCRdb table lists in-frame clones only, not all of them. The repertoire holds roughly 100,000 clones, with about nine tenths as singletons. Findings and limits, study-wide: Distributed over spike, vaccine-associated CD4 TCRs predominated at 160-218 and 743-854. Clonal diversity was possibly underestimated, and white British individuals and females predominated among donors.

V and J are TRBV11-2 and TRBJ1-1; D is uncertain. This sample comprised peripheral blood, obtained on day 0 of AZD1222 vaccination. The sequence derives from an adult in good health. The CDR3 DNA follows: TGTGCCAGCAGCTTAGGGCTGGGGAAGGTCACTGAAGCTTTCTTT. Translating it yields CASSLGLGKVTEAFF. Based on the CDR3 plus reference TRBV11-2 and TRBJ1-1, the full variable domain is EAGVAQSPRYKIIEKRQSVAFWCNPISGHATLYWYQQILGQGPKLLIQFQNNGVVDDSQLPKDRFSAERLKGVDSTLKIQPAKLEDSAVYLCASSLGLGKVTEAFFGQGTRLTVV.